The present T cell receptor (beta chain) was sequenced within a study of blood T cell repertoires in COVID-19. Across the study: From the United States, Italy and Spain came samples of acute and convalescent COVID-19. From T cells, B-cell-depleted T cells, or PBMCs came the material, which was cDNA or gDNA.

The V end was cut by 8 bases, the J end by 4 bases, with 13 bases between. The V gene's germline CDR1 is SGHRS and CDR2 YFSETQ. The CDR3 is 13 amino acids. In the authors' methods: Nucleated cell number was recorded as an estimate derived from reference gene primer amplification. Only in-frame clones appear in the TCRdb table, and some are missing; sequencing was by immunoSEQ multiplex PCR. The DNA gave D and trimming, while V, J and clone size come from that table. The sample includes more than 300,000 clones, around 88% of them seen just once. The Seattle patients, enrolled during active infection, were followed longitudinally.

The chain is built from TRBV5-1 and TRBJ2-1; TRBD1 might be the D (5 bases). This clonotype originated in a woman in her thirties with COVID-19, enrolled during active disease. The sequencing input was peripheral blood. The CDR3 DNA follows: TGCGCCAGTCAGGGTTTCCCTTACAATGAGCAGTTCTTC. Translated: CASQGFPYNEQFF.